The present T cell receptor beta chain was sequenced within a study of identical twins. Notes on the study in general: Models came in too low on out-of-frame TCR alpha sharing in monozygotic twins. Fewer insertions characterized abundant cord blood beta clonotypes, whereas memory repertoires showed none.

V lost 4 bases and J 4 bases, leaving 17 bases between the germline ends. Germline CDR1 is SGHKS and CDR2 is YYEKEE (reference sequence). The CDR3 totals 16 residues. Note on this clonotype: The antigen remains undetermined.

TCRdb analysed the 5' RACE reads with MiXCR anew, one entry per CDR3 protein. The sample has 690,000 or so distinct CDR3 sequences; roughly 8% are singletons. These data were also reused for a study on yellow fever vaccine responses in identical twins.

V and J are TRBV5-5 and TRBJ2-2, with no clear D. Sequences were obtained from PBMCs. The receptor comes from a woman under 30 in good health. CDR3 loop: CASSPGWVSGTGELFF. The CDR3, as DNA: TGTGCCAGCAGCCCCGGTTGGGTGTCGGGCACCGGGGAGCTGTTTTTT.